The 19 T cell receptor beta chains reported below all come from one sample, sequenced in a study of control samples from healthy donors and cancer patients. Measured with immunoSEQ multiplex PCR; TCRdb has only the in-frame clones, and not every one. The table lists about 79,000 clones, over 85% of them singletons. Material: PBMCs. The receptors stem from a woman aged 35 to 49 with lung cancer.

The chain combines TRBV24-1 with TRBJ2-1; no reliable D call. The CDR3 sequence is 13 residues long. V lost 0 bases to trimming and J lost 5 bases, with 4 bases between them. Looked up from germline, CDR1 is KGHDR and CDR2 is SFDVKD. The DNA of the CDR3 is TGTGCCACCAGTGATTTGTATCACAATGAGCAGTTCTTC. This codes for CATSDLYHNEQFF.

This rearrangement joins TRBV9 to TRBJ1-1; D remains unclear. The CDR3 has 14 amino acids. Germline V gives CDR1 SGDLS, CDR2 YYNGEE. The ends were cut back, 2 bases at V and 5 bases at J, with 13 bases in the middle. This chain's CDR3 is CASSVQQVGTEAFF. DNA for the CDR3: TGTGCCAGCAGCGTCCAACAAGTAGGGACTGAAGCTTTCTTT.

V is TRBV4-2 and J is TRBJ2-4, with a weak D call TRBD1 (5 bases). Germline CDR1 and CDR2: LGHNA and YNFKEQ. This CDR3 contains 16 residues. V gave up 1 base and J gave up 0 bases, with 10 bases separating them. The CDR3 reads CASSQGDSLAKNIQYF. In nucleotides, the CDR3 is TGTGCCAGCAGCCAAGGCGACAGTTTAGCCAAAAACATTCAGTACTTC.

The chain combines TRBV14 with TRBJ2-3; 9 bases are a match to TRBD1. V was clipped by 4 bases and J by 8 bases; unmatched bases: 7. The CDR3 length is 14 residues. CDR1 and CDR2 (germline): SGHDN, FVKESK. The CDR3 sequence is CASSRPGTGITQYF. CDR3 in DNA: TGTGCCAGCAGCCGACCCGGGACAGGGATTACGCAGTATTTT.

The chain joins TRBV3-1 (or the pseudogene TRBV3-2) to TRBJ2-5; no clear D gene. This CDR3 has 18 amino acids. Trimming left V 1 base short and J 1 base short, with 19 bases between. Germline V CDR1 and CDR2: LGHDT, YNNKEL (reference sequence). The CDR3: CASSQGSGTLPTQETQYF. As DNA, the CDR3 is TGTGCCAGCAGCCAAGGGTCCGGAACACTTCCAACCCAAGAGACCCAGTACTTC.

The genes are TRBV28 and TRBJ1-5; perhaps TRBD1 as D (6 bases). V was shortened by 6 bases and J by 3 bases, with 18 bases between the two germline ends. This CDR3 is 16 amino acids long. The germline V gene encodes CDR1 MDHEN and CDR2 SYDVKM. The CDR3 DNA sequence: TGTGCCAGCAGCCTACAAACAGGGATACACAATCAGCCCCAGCATTTT. Its translation: CASSLQTGIHNQPQHF.

This rearrangement joins TRBV5-4 to TRBJ2-7; D unclear. The CDR3 extends over 16 amino acids. The germline CDR1 and CDR2 sequences are SGHNT and YYREEE (reference sequence). Trimming cost V 0 bases and J 2 bases, with 15 bases left between them. The CDR3 bases are TGTGCCAGCAGCTTGGCGGCCCTTGGGCATCCCTACGAGCAGTACTTC. Its protein is CASSLAALGHPYEQYF.

This chain connects TRBV12-5 to TRBJ2-2; no clear D. Trimming pared 7 bases from V and 0 bases from J, leaving 9 bases between. Germline CDR1 and CDR2: LGHNT and FRNRAP. This CDR3 contains 14 residues. The CDR3: CASVGAANTGELFF. DNA of the CDR3: TGTGCTAGTGTAGGAGCCGCGAACACCGGGGAGCTGTTTTTT.

This clone was seen a handful of times. The chain recombines TRBV6-6 with TRBJ2-7; 9 nucleotides match TRBD1. The germline CDR1 and CDR2 sequences are MNHNY and SVGAGI (reference sequence). Trimming removed 8 bases from V and 3 bases from J; junction bases left unmatched: 14. This CDR3 contains 16 residues. CDR3: CASAGPQRDRVYEQYF. The CDR3 region has the DNA TGTGCCAGCGCGGGACCACAACGGGACAGGGTCTACGAGCAGTACTTC.

V is TRBV6-4 and J is TRBJ2-3, with D unresolved. Germline V gives CDR1 MRHNA, CDR2 SNTAGT. The ends were cut back, 2 bases at V and 10 bases at J, with 7 bases in the middle. The CDR3 extends over 11 amino acids. CDR3 bases: TGTGCCAGCAGTGACGGCTTGGCGCAGTATTTT. This translates into CASSDGLAQYF.

This sequence joins TRBV18 and TRBJ2-1; TRBD2 matches at 12 bases. V lost 4 bases and J lost 9; bases outside the gene matches: 10. CDR1 is KGHSH and CDR2 is LQKENI in the germline V gene. The CDR3 is 16 residues long. The CDR3 DNA reads as TGTGCCAGCTCACGCGGACTAGCGGGGACGGGTAGTGAGCAGTTCTTC. Protein product: CASSRGLAGTGSEQFF.

The chain has TRBV30 and TRBJ1-2; tentatively, D is TRBD1 (5 bases). Trimming took off 1 base at V and 8 bases at J, with 14 bases between the two ends. In germline, CDR1 is GTSNPN, CDR2 SVGIG (reference sequence). There are 13 residues in the CDR3. The CDR3 coding sequence is TGTGCCTGGAGTGAACCGGGACCGCGGGGCTACACCTTC. Translation gives CAWSEPGPRGYTF.

V and J are TRBV5-5 and TRBJ2-5; TRBD1 agrees at 8 bases. The J segment lost 5 bases and the V segment lost 0 bases, leaving 6 bases of the junction unmatched. Germline CDR1 and CDR2: SGHKS and YYEKEE (reference sequence). There are 15 residues in the CDR3. The CDR3 DNA is TGTGCCAGCAGCTTGGCCAAGACAGGGGCGGAGACCCAGTACTTC. Amino acids: CASSLAKTGAETQYF. The full variable domain, with the rest looked up from reference TRBV5-5 and TRBJ2-5, is DAGVTQSPTHLIKTRGQQVTLRCSPISGHKSVSWYQQVLGQGPQFIFQYYEKEERGRGNFPDRFSARQFPNYSSELNVNALLLGDSALYLCASSLAKTGAETQYFGPGTRLLVL.

The rearrangement joins TRBV6-1 to TRBJ1-3; D may be TRBD1 (6 bases). Germline loops: CDR1 MNHNS, CDR2 SASEGT. CDR3 length: 17 amino acids. V was shortened by 4 bases and J by 0 bases, with 16 bases between the two germline ends. CDR3 DNA: TGTGCCAGCAGTGTCCAGGGGCAGGCCTTCTCTGGAAACACCATATATTTT. This translates into CASSVQGQAFSGNTIYF.

The rearrangement links TRBV30 to TRBJ2-3; TRBD1 might be the D (6 bases). CDR1 is GTSNPN, CDR2 SVGIG, per germline (reference sequence). The CDR3 consists of 17 residues. With 0 bases removed from V and 3 bases from J, the gap between germline ends came to 19 bases. In DNA form, the CDR3 reads TGTGCCTGGAGTGTACTGGGGGCGCGAGATGTGACAGATACGCAGTATTTT. It yields the protein CAWSVLGARDVTDTQYF. Full variable domain (missing parts from reference TRBV30 and TRBJ2-3): SQTIHQWPATLVQPVGSPLSLECTVEGTSNPNLYWYRQAAGRGLQLLFYSVGIGQISSEVPQNLSASRPQDRQFILSSKKLLLSDSGFYLCAWSVLGARDVTDTQYFGPGTRLTVL.

The V gene is TRBV24-1, the J gene TRBJ2-7; 11 bases line up with TRBD1. The CDR3 is made up of 18 amino acids. V was pared by 4 bases and J by 4 bases, with 14 bases of the junction left unmatched. CDR1 and CDR2 (germline): KGHDR, SFDVKD. The CDR3 region is CATSERNLDRGHVYEQYF. CDR3 nucleotide sequence: TGTGCCACCAGTGAAAGGAACCTGGACAGGGGGCATGTTTACGAGCAGTACTTC.

The chain uses TRBV2 and TRBJ2-7, with unresolved D. Per the germline V gene, CDR1 is SNHLY and CDR2 is FYNNEI. Trimming took 4 bases from V and 7 from J, leaving 8 bases between them. The CDR3 runs 11 residues. CDR3 nucleotide sequence: TGTGCCAGCAGTGCGCGGATAGAGCAGTACTTC. This sequence encodes CASSARIEQYF.

This rearrangement joins TRBV13 to TRBJ1-2, with 8 positions matching TRBD1. Looked up from germline, CDR1 is PRHDT and CDR2 is FYEKMQ (reference sequence). The CDR3 totals 14 residues. Trimming at V came to 3 bases and at J to 5 bases, leaving 5 bases not matched to a gene. CDR3 amino acids: CASSFATGGYGYTF. The CDR3 DNA sequence: TGTGCCAGCAGCTTTGCCACAGGGGGGTATGGCTACACCTTC.

The chain employs TRBV27 and TRBJ2-3; 9 nucleotides agree with TRBD2. Per the germline V gene, CDR1 is MNHEY and CDR2 is SMNVEV (reference sequence). The CDR3 length is 15 residues. V shed 10 bases, J shed 1 base, and the junction held 9 bases outside the gene matches. CDR3 sequence: CATRLAALGTDTQYF. Here the CDR3 DNA reads TGTGCCACCCGACTAGCGGCGCTCGGCACAGATACGCAGTATTTT.